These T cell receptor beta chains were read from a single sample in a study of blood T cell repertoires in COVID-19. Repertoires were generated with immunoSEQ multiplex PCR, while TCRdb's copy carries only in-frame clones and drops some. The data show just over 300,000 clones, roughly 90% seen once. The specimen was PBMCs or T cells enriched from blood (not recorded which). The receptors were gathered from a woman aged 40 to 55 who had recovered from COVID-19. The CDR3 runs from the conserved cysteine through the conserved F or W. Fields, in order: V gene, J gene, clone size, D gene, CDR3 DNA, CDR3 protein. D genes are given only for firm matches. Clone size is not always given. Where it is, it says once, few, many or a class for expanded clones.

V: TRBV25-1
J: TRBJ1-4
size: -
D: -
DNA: TGTGCCAGCACCGGGGGAGCTGGGAGGAAACTGTTTTTT
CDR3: CASTGGAGRKLFF

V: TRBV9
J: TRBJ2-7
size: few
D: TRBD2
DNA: TGTGCCAGCAGCGTATCCGCGCCTAGCGGGGGGTCAGCTAACTGGTACGAGCAGTACTTC
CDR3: CASSVSAPSGGSANWYEQYF

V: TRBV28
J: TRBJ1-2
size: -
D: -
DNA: TGTGCCAGCAGAAGACAGGAAAACTATGGCTACACCTTC
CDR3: CASRRQENYGYTF

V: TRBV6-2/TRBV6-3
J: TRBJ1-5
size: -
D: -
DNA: TGTGCCAGCAGCCCCAGACAGTATAGCAATCAGCCCCAGCATTTT
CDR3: CASSPRQYSNQPQHF

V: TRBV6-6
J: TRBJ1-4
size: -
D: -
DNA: TGTGCCAGCAGTTACTCCGGGCAACGGGGAGGAAAACTGTTTTTT
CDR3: CASSYSGQRGGKLFF

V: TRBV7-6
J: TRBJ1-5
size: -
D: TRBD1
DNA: TGTGCCAGCAGCTGGGGACAGGGGAATCAGCCCCAGCATTTT
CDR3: CASSWGQGNQPQHF

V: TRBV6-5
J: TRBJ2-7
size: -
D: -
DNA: TGTGCCAGCACCTCTAGCTACGAGCAGTACTTC
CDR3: CASTSSYEQYF

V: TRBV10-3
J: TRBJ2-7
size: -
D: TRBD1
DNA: TGTGCCATCAGGAGGGGACAGGGAGTCCACGAGCAGTACTTC
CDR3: CAIRRGQGVHEQYF

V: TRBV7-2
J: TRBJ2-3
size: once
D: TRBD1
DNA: TGTGCCAGCAGCTTACGGGGACAGATCACAGATACGCAGTATTTT
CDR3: CASSLRGQITDTQYF

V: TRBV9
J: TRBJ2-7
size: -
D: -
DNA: TGTGCCAGCAGCGTATCAGCGACTAGCTCCTACGAGCAGTACTTC
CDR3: CASSVSATSSYEQYF

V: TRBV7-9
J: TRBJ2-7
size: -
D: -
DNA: TGTGCCAGCTATAGCGGCCACTCCTACGAGCAGTACTTC
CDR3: CASYSGHSYEQYF

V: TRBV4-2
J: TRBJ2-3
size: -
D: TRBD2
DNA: TGTGCCAGCAGCCAAGAATGTAATAGCGGGAGCACAGATACGCAGTATTTT
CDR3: CASSQECNSGSTDTQYF

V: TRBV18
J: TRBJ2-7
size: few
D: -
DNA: TGTGCCAGCTCACCAGCCTTTCAGAGTCCGACTAACCCCTTCGAGCAGTACTTC
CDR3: CASSPAFQSPTNPFEQYF

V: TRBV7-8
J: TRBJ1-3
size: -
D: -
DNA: TGTGCCAGCAGCTTAAGATACGAGGGGGCTGGAAACACCATATATTTT
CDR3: CASSLRYEGAGNTIYF

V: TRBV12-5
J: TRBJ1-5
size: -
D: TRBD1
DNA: TGTGCTAGTGGTTTGGGGACAGGGGACAGCAATCAGCCCCAGCATTTT
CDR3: CASGLGTGDSNQPQHF

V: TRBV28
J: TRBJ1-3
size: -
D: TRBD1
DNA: TGTGCCAGCAGTTTATTGGGACAGGGGGCTGGAAACACCATATATTTT
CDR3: CASSLLGQGAGNTIYF

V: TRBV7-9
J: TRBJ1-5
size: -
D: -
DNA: TGTGCCAGCAGCCCCATAGGAGCGGGTGGCAATCAGCCCCAGCATTTT
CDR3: CASSPIGAGGNQPQHF

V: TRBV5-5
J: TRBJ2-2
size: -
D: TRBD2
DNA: TGTGCCAGCAGCTTGCCCCTAGCGGAGGGCAACGGGGAGCTGTTTTTT
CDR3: CASSLPLAEGNGELFF

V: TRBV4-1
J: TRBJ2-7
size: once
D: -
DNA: TGCGCCAGCAGCCAATGGGAGTTCTCCTACGAGCAGTACTTC
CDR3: CASSQWEFSYEQYF

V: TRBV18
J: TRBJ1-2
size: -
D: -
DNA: TGTGCCAGCTCACCTGACAGAGAATATGGCTACACCTTC
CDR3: CASSPDREYGYTF

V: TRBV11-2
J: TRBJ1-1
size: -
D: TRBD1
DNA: TGTGCCAGCAGCCGACTAGGGACAGGGTACGGAGCTTTCTTT
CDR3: CASSRLGTGYGAFF

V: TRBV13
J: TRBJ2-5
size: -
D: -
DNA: TGTGCCAGCAGCTCGGGGGAGACCCAGTACTTC
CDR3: CASSSGETQYF

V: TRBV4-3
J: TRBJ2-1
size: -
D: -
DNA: TGCGCCAGCAGCCTTAACGAGAGGAGCTCCTACAATGAGCAGTTCTTC
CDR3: CASSLNERSSYNEQFF

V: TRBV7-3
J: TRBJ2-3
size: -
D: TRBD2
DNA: TGTGCCAGCAGCTTCCGACTAGCGGGTAGTGCAGATACGCAGTATTTT
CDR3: CASSFRLAGSADTQYF

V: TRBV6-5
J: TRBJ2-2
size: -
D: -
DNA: TGTGCCAGCCCGGGATTATTTGGGGAGCTGTTTTTT
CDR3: CASPGLFGELFF

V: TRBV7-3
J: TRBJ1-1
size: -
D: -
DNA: TGTGCCAGCAGCTTACCCCAGGGTGGCCCTATGAACACTGAAGCTTTCTTT
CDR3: CASSLPQGGPMNTEAFF

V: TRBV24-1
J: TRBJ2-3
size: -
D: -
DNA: TGTGCCACCAGTGATTTTCGGGCGGGGGCTCAAGATACGCAGTATTTT
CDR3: CATSDFRAGAQDTQYF

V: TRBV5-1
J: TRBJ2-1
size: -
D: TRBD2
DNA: TGCGCCAGCAGCTTGCTTAGCGGGATAGGCTACAATGAGCAGTTCTTC
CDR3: CASSLLSGIGYNEQFF

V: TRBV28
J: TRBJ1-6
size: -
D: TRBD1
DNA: TGTGCCAGCAGGGCTCCGGGACAGATCTCCTATAATTCACCCCTCCACTTT
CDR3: CASRAPGQISYNSPLHF

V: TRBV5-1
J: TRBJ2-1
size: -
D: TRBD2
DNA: TGCGCCAGCAGCTTGGCTCGCGGGGGGTCCTCGAGCTCCTACAATGAGCAGTTCTTC
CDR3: CASSLARGGSSSSYNEQFF

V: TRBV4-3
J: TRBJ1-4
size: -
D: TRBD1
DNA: TGCGCCAGCAGCCAATCCTGGACAGGGGCGTCAACTAATGAAAAACTGTTTTTT
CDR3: CASSQSWTGASTNEKLFF

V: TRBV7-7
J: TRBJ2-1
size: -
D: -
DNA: TGTGCTAGCAGCTTAGCCGGGAGCTCCTACAATGAGCAGTTCTTC
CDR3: CASSLAGSSYNEQFF

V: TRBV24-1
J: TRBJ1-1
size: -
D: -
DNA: TGTGCCACCAGTGCAGAGCGAATGAGGAACACTGAAGCTTTCTTT
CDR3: CATSAERMRNTEAFF

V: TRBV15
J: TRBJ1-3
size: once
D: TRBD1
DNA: TGTGCCACCAGCAGGGGGAGGACAGGGGGCCTTGGGGGCTCTGGAAACACCATATATTTT
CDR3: CATSRGRTGGLGGSGNTIYF